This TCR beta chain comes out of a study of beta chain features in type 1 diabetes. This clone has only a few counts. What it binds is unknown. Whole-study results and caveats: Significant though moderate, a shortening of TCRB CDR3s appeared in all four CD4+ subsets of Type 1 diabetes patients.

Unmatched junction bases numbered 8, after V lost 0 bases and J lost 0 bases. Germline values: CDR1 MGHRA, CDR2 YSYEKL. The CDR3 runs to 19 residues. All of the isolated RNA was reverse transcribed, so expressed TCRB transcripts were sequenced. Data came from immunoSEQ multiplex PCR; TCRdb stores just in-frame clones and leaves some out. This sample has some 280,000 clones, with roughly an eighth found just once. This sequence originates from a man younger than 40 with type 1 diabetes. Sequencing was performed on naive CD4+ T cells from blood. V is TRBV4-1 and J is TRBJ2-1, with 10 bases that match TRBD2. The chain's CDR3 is CASSQERLAGGRSYNEQFF. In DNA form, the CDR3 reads TGCGCCAGCAGCCAAGAAAGATTAGCGGGAGGCCGCTCCTACAATGAGCAGTTCTTC.